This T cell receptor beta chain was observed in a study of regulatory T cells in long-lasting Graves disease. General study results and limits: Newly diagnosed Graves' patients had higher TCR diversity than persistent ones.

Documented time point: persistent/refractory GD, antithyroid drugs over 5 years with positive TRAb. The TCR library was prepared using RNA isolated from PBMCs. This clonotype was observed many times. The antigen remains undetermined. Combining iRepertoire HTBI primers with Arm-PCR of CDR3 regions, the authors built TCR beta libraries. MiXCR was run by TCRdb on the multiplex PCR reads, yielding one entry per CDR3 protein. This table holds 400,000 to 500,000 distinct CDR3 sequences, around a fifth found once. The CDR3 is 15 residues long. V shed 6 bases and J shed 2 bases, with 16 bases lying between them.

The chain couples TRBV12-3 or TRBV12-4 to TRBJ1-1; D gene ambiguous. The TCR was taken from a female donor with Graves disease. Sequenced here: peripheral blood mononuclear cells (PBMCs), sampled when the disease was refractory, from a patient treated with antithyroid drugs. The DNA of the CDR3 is TGTGCCAGCAGCAAGCCGTCCGAGGGAAACACTGAAGCTTTCTTT. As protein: CASSKPSEGNTEAFF.